Listed below are T cell receptor beta chains from one sample, sequenced in a study of technical replicates of blood from several donors. This table comes from immunoSEQ multiplex PCR, and its TCRdb copy is limited to in-frame clones, with some not included. The sample includes around 90,000 clones, approximately 94% of them seen just once. The specimen sequenced was T cells isolated from PBMCs. These receptors were obtained from a human donor in good health. The CDR3 runs from the conserved cysteine through the conserved F or W. Each record gives: V gene, clone size, D gene, J gene, CDR3 DNA, CDR3 protein. D genes are given only for firm matches. Rows may omit the clone size; those that give it use once, few, many or a size class.

TRBV9,NA,TRBD2,TRBJ2-1,TGTGCCAGCAGCTCACGGACTAGCGGGGCCAATGAGCAGTTCTTC,CASSSRTSGANEQFF
TRBV6-1,once,NA,TRBJ1-2,TGTGCCAGCAGTGAAGCCCCCGGAGCTAACTATGGCTACACCTTC,CASSEAPGANYGYTF
TRBV6-6,NA,NA,TRBJ2-7,TGTGCCAGCAAGTCGATGACAGTCTCCTACGAGCAGTACTTC,CASKSMTVSYEQYF
TRBV5-4,NA,TRBD1,TRBJ2-2,TGTGCCAGCAGCTTAAAAGGGGGCGCGGGCGGGGAGCTGTTTTTT,CASSLKGGAGGELFF
TRBV5-1,NA,TRBD2,TRBJ2-1,TGCGCCAGCAGCTTGTTCAGCGGGAGGGACGGTGAGCAGTTCTTC,CASSLFSGRDGEQFF
TRBV7-9,once,NA,TRBJ2-5,TGTGCCAGCAGCTTGGAGACAGCTGAAGAGACCCAGTACTTC,CASSLETAEETQYF
TRBV7-6,NA,NA,TRBJ2-5,TGTGCCAGCAGCTTAGGCGAGCTAGAGACCCAGTACTTC,CASSLGELETQYF
TRBV9,NA,TRBD2,TRBJ2-3,TGTGCCAGCAGCGTAGCCCCGCCGAGCGGGGGGTCAGATACGCAGTATTTT,CASSVAPPSGGSDTQYF
TRBV4-1,once,TRBD1,TRBJ1-2,TGCGCCAGCAGCCAACCGGGACAGGAGATTTATGGCTACACCTTC,CASSQPGQEIYGYTF
TRBV14,NA,NA,TRBJ1-1,TGTGCCAGCAGCCAAGAAAACTCTGGGCCCGGCATGAACACTGAAGCTTTCTTT,CASSQENSGPGMNTEAFF